This TCR beta chain was sequenced during a study of CD8+CD57+ T cells in acquired aplastic anemia. Background on the study: DNA per sorted CD4+ or CD8+ sample ranged roughly 0.17 to 27.4 ug, averaging 3.2 ug. The study's findings and limits: Found in both controls and patients were 25 to 35 CD8+ CDR3 sequences.

The sample holds many counts of this clonotype. Its antigen is as yet unknown. The trim removed 3 bases at V and 4 bases at J, leaving 3 bases unmatched. Germline CDR1 reads SGHTS; CDR2 reads YDEGEE. This CDR3 has 15 residues. TCR beta VDJ and CDR3 were profiled, and genomic DNA was the template. TCRdb reprocessed the reads via MiXCR and lists one record per CDR3 protein. This table holds approximately 170,000 distinct CDR3 sequences, under 75% found once. This chain joins TRBV5-8 and TRBJ2-1; 11 bases are a match to TRBD2. The source is a human donor in good health. Sequencing was performed on sorted CD4+, CD8+, or CD8+CD57+ T cells (not recorded which) from PBMCs. The CDR3 spells CASSSGTSGYNEQFF. The DNA for the CDR3 is TGTGCCAGCAGCTCAGGGACTAGCGGATACAATGAGCAGTTCTTC.